This TCR beta chain is drawn from a study of regulatory T cells in long-lasting Graves disease. This clonotype showed up many times. Trimming took 4 bases from V and 7 from J; bases not matched to a gene: 12. This CDR3 is built from 17 residues. The V gene's germline CDR1 is MNHEY and CDR2 SMNVEV (reference sequence). Time point described: newly diagnosed GD, antithyroid drugs for less than 3 months. Extracted PBMC RNA gave rise to the TCR library. Arm-PCR with iRepertoire HTBI primers amplified the CDR3 regions for these TCR beta libraries. TCRdb reprocessed the multiplex PCR reads with MiXCR, giving one entry per CDR3 protein. The sample has 530,000 or so distinct CDR3 sequences; approximately 16% are singletons. These records were also assigned to another study, of T cells in Graves' hyperthyroidism and ophthalmopathy.

The chain combines TRBV27 with TRBJ2-3, with 12 bases identical to TRBD2. The sequences come from peripheral blood mononuclear cells (PBMCs), collected at new diagnosis, from a patient treated with antithyroid drugs. The receptor was derived from a man between 18 and 35 years old with Graves disease. For the CDR3, the DNA is TGTGCCAGCAGTTCAACTAGCGGGAGGTCCGGAAAAAATACGCAGTATTTT. It specifies CASSSTSGRSGKNTQYF.